One and the same sample provided the 23 T cell receptor beta chains below, sequenced in a study of human T cells and chemical hapten exposure (dated by TCRdb to the early 2020s). The library was generated by RACE. TCRdb lists the instrument as NextSeq 500. TCRdb took the public reads, trimmed them with fastp at Q25, ran MiXCR for clone calling and kept in-frame beta chains. When rows share a CDR3 protein, they turn into one entry using the most common DNA and genes. The sample profile shows roughly 260,000 distinct CDR3 sequences; approximately 8.4% of them were found once. Jointly, the top ten make up 2.3% of the sample. In light of the paper, this sample's time point label describes: pre-sensitization, week 0. The meaning of the sample's treatment or condition label: therapeutic diphenylcyclopropenone sensitization with weekly scalp DPC. This specimen consisted of whole blood, obtained in connection with sensitization to the hapten diphenylcyclopropenone (DPC). These receptors were collected from a woman aged 40 to 50 with alopecia areata. Some clones in this sample may be carry-over from other donors' samples.

This clonotype appeared many times. This chain joins TRBV11-3 and TRBJ1-1; D is ambiguous. This CDR3 spans 14 amino acids. Per germline, CDR1 SGHNT and CDR2 YENEEA. Trimming removed 6 bases at V and 5 bases at J, with 16 bases between. CDR3 sequence reads: CASRDFVFRTEAFF. The CDR3 nucleotides are TGTGCCAGCAGGGATTTCGTCTTTAGGACTGAAGCTTTCTTT.

In its sample, this clonotype was seen a few times. The chain links TRBV27 to TRBJ2-2, with D unresolved. CDR1 and CDR2 from the germline V gene are MNHEY and SMNVEV (reference sequence). V was clipped by 3 bases and J by 1 base, with 6 bases between them. The length of the CDR3 is 14 residues. This chain's CDR3 is CASSFIRNTGELFF. The DNA for the CDR3 is TGTGCCAGCAGTTTTATCCGGAACACCGGGGAGCTGTTTTTT.

This chain's CDR3 is CASSLAAGGDSRQPQHF. The CDR3 DNA follows: TGTGCCAGCAGCTTAGCGGCAGGGGGCGATTCGCGGCAGCCCCAGCATTTT. This chain uses TRBV7-9 with TRBJ1-5; 8 bases are a match to TRBD1. Germline V lookup: CDR1 SEHNR, CDR2 FQNEAQ (reference sequence). V lost 0 bases and J lost 7; bases outside the gene matches: 11. CDR3 length equals 17 residues.

This clonotype was recorded a few times. This sequence joins TRBV7-8 and TRBJ2-3, with D perhaps matching TRBD2 (6 bases). This CDR3 spans 15 amino acids. Trimming left V 4 bases short and J 2 bases short, with 13 bases between. Germline V gives CDR1 SGHVS, CDR2 FQNEAQ. The CDR3 reads CASSSYSGYTDTQYF. The CDR3 DNA sequence: TGTGCCAGCAGCTCATATAGCGGATACACAGATACGCAGTATTTT.

This clonotype was found many times. The V gene is TRBV20-1, the J gene TRBJ2-5, with D unclear. The CDR3 is 10 residues long. The germline CDR1 and CDR2 sequences are DFQATT and SNEGSKA (reference sequence). V lost 7 bases, J lost 5 bases, and 8 bases lay in between. In DNA, the CDR3 is TGCAGTGTCCGACGTGAGACCCAGTACTTC. It specifies CSVRRETQYF.

This sequence joins TRBV29-1 and TRBJ1-2; a possible D gene is TRBD1 (5 bases). The CDR3 totals 13 residues. With 4 bases removed from V and 3 bases from J, the gap between germline ends came to 12 bases. The germline V gene encodes CDR1 SQVTM and CDR2 ANQGSEA. Here the CDR3 DNA reads TGCAGCGTTGTAGGGGATAACGACTATGGCTACACCTTC. It is translated as CSVVGDNDYGYTF.

This clonotype was seen repeatedly, ten times or more. The V call is TRBV3-1, the J call TRBJ1-1; D gene unclear. The CDR3 runs 11 residues. Trimming cost V 1 base and J 8 bases, with 5 bases left between them. In germline, CDR1 is LGHDT, CDR2 YNNKEL (reference sequence). In DNA, the CDR3 is TGTGCCAGCAGCCAAGCGAAGGAAGCTTTCTTT. Translating it yields CASSQAKEAFF.

This clonotype showed up many times. The chain has TRBV4-2 and TRBJ2-3, with D possibly matching TRBD2 (5 bases). The CDR3 covers 17 residues. CDR1 is LGHNA, CDR2 YNFKEQ, per germline. V dropped 4 bases and J dropped 2 bases, with 19 bases sitting between them. The DNA for the CDR3 is TGTGCCAGCAGCCCGCCTGCCGGGCTAGCTAACACAGATACGCAGTATTTT. The encoded protein is CASSPPAGLANTDTQYF.

As to this clonotype: One end of the junction fails to match germline, which may point to a read error. V is TRBV7-7 and J is TRBJ2-1, with D perhaps being TRBD1 or TRBD2 (5 bases each). Germline V CDR1 and CDR2: SSHAT, FNYEAQ (reference sequence). This CDR3 region has 16 residues. This CDR3 reads CASSLAIGTTYNEQFF. CDR3 bases: TGTGCTAGCAGCTTAGCGATCGGGACGACCTACAATGAGCAGTTCTTC.

The gene calls are TRBV2 and TRBJ2-1; D is unresolved. The CDR3 has 11 residues. The ends were cut back, 1 base at V and 9 bases at J, with 4 bases in the middle. Germline V gene data show CDR1 as SNHLY and CDR2 as FYNNEI. In DNA, the CDR3 is TGTGCCAGCAGTGAAGGGTTTGAGCAGTTCTTC. It is translated as CASSEGFEQFF.

The rearrangement links TRBV13 to TRBJ2-3; possibly TRBD2 for D (5 bases). CDR3 length: 15 residues. The germline V and J ends were trimmed by 4 bases and 5 bases, with 16 bases remaining between them. Germline V lookup: CDR1 PRHDT, CDR2 FYEKMQ (reference sequence). CDR3 in DNA: TGTGCCAGCAGCTATGACGGGGAACCAAGAGATACGCAGTATTTT. It specifies CASSYDGEPRDTQYF.

This clonotype has more than one count but fewer than ten. This sequence joins TRBV12-3 or TRBV12-4 and TRBJ2-1, with D possibly being TRBD1 or TRBD2 (6 bases each). Between the trimmed V and J ends, which lost 6 bases and 9 bases, there was a span of 18 bases. The CDR3 runs to 14 residues. The CDR3 protein is CASSPPPQGLEQFF. Here the CDR3 DNA reads TGTGCCAGCAGCCCCCCCCCACAGGGACTTGAGCAGTTCTTC.

This clonotype was seen at least ten times. V gene TRBV29-1 combines with J gene TRBJ2-1; 7 nucleotides agree with TRBD1. The CDR3 is 13 residues long. Germline lookup yields CDR1 SQVTM and CDR2 ANQGSEA. V gave up 7 bases and J gave up 4 bases; unmatched junction bases: 7. The DNA of the CDR3 is TGCAGCGGAACGGGACAGATTTACAATGAGCAGTTCTTC. Protein product: CSGTGQIYNEQFF.

This sequence joins TRBV20-1 and TRBJ2-7, with D tentatively TRBD2 (6 bases). CDR1 DFQATT and CDR2 SNEGSKA come from the germline V gene (reference sequence). This CDR3 spans 13 amino acids. V lost 7 bases to trimming and J lost 7 bases, with 20 bases between them. The chain's CDR3 is CSGVAGSVGEQYF. Written as DNA, the CDR3 is TGCAGTGGAGTCGCGGGATCAGTCGGAGAGCAGTACTTC.

The rearrangement joins TRBV29-1 to TRBJ2-7, with D unclear. The CDR3 sequence is 11 residues long. V lost 4 bases and J lost 0, with 4 bases in between. Looked up from germline, CDR1 is SQVTM and CDR2 is ANQGSEA. For the CDR3, the DNA is TGCAGCGTTGCAGCCTCCTACGAGCAGTACTTC. It specifies CSVAASYEQYF.

This chain connects TRBV18 to TRBJ1-2; TRBD1 aligns across 7 bases. CDR3 length: 14 residues. V was clipped by 3 bases and J by 5 bases; unmatched bases: 6. Germline V gene sequence: CDR1 KGHSH, CDR2 LQKENI. In DNA, the CDR3 is TGTGCCAGCTCACCGAAGACAGGGACGTATGGCTACACCTTC. Amino acids: CASSPKTGTYGYTF.

The V call is TRBV10-3, the J call TRBJ2-7, with 10 bases that match TRBD2. Germline V gene lookup returns CDR1 ENHRY and CDR2 SYGVKD. The CDR3 sequence is 13 residues long. Losses at the gene ends were 10 bases for V and 3 bases for J; bases not matched to a gene: 6. CDR3 nucleotide sequence: TGTGCCAGCGAGCGGGAGGGCTTCTACGAGCAGTACTTC. It encodes CASEREGFYEQYF.

This clonotype has a handful of counts. The chain links TRBV11-2 to TRBJ2-1; D tentatively fits TRBD1 or TRBD2 (5 bases each). V lost 4 bases to trimming and J lost 8 bases, with 21 bases between them. CDR3 length equals 16 residues. Germline V gene lookup returns CDR1 SGHAT and CDR2 FQNNGV. The DNA for the CDR3 is TGTGCCAGCAGCTCACCGGGACGACCACCTCGGGATGAGCAGTTCTTC. Protein: CASSSPGRPPRDEQFF.

The sample holds many counts of this clonotype. This chain connects TRBV6-2 or TRBV6-3 to TRBJ1-5, with D unclear. The CDR3 consists of 15 residues. V shed 0 bases and J shed 2 bases, with 8 bases lying between them. The germline V gene encodes CDR1 MNHEY and CDR2 SVGEGT. CDR3 sequence: CASSYSKTRNQPQHF. Here the CDR3 DNA reads TGTGCCAGCAGTTACTCGAAGACACGCAATCAGCCCCAGCATTTT.

The J gene is TRBJ1-5, the V gene TRBV12-3 or TRBV12-4, with D unresolved. This CDR3 has 12 amino acids. The V end was cut by 3 bases, the J end by 6 bases, with 6 bases between. As DNA, the CDR3 is TGTGCCAGCAGTTTTGGTTTTCAGCCCCAGCATTTT. Translating it yields CASSFGFQPQHF.

This clonotype occurred a few times. The chain joins TRBV10-3 to TRBJ2-2, with 10 bases identical to TRBD2. V was pared by 10 bases and J by 4 bases, with 24 bases of the junction left unmatched. Germline CDR1 and CDR2: ENHRY and SYGVKD. The length of the CDR3 is 20 residues. CDR3 DNA: TGTGCCACCCAGGACAGGGTGGCGACTAGCGGGCAGCCATCCACCGGGGAGCTGTTTTTT. Amino acid sequence: CATQDRVATSGQPSTGELFF.

At least ten counts were recorded for this clonotype. In DNA form, the CDR3 reads TGTGCCAGCAGCTTAGACAACAGGGTCTCCGGGGAGCTGTTTTTT. Protein product: CASSLDNRVSGELFF. The chain carries TRBV11-1 and TRBJ2-2, with D perhaps matching TRBD1 (6 bases). The V and J ends lost 1 base and 6 bases respectively, with 12 bases between them. The CDR3 consists of 15 residues. Germline lookup yields CDR1 SGHAT and CDR2 FQDESV (reference sequence).

In this sample, this clonotype turned up a few times. The chain is built from TRBV28 and TRBJ1-1; D is perhaps TRBD1 (6 bases). Trimming shortened V by 3 bases and J by 1 base, and 9 bases separated the two germline ends. This CDR3 comprises 14 residues. The V gene's germline CDR1 is MDHEN and CDR2 SYDVKM. CDR3: CASSFLQGNTEAFF. In DNA form, the CDR3 reads TGTGCCAGCAGTTTTTTACAGGGGAACACTGAAGCTTTCTTT.